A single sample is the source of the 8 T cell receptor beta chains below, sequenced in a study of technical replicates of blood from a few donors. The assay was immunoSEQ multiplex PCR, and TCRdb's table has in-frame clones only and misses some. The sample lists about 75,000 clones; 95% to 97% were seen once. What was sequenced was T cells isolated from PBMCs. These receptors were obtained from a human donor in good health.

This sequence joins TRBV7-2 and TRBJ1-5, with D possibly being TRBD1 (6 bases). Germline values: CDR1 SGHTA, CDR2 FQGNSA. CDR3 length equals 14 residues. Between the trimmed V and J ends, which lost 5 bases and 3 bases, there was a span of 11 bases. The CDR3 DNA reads TGTGCCAGCAGCCCGGGACACCCCAATCAGCCCCAGCATTTT. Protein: CASSPGHPNQPQHF.

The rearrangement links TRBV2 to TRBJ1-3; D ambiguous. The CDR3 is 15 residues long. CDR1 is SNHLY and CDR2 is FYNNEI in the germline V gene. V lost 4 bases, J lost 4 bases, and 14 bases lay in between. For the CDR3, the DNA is TGTGCCAGCAGTGCCGAGTCGACACAGGGAAACACCATATATTTT. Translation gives CASSAESTQGNTIYF.

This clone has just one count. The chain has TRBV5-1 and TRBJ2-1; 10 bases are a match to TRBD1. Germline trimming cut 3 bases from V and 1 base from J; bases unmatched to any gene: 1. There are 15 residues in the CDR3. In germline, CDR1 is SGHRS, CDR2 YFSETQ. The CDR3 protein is CASSWTGGSYNEQFF. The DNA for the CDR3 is TGCGCCAGCAGCTGGACAGGGGGATCCTACAATGAGCAGTTCTTC.

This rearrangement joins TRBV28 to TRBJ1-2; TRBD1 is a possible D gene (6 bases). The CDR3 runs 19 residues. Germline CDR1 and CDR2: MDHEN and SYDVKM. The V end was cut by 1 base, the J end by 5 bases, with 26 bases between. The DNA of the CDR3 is TGTGCCAGCAGTTTATCCCCCATTGAATTCGACAGGATTGGGTATGGCTACACCTTC. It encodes CASSLSPIEFDRIGYGYTF.

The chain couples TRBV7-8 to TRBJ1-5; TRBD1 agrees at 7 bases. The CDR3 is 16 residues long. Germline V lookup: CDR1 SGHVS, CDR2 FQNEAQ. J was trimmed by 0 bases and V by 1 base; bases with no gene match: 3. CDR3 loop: CASSLGGQYSNQPQHF. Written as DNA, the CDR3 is TGTGCCAGCAGCTTAGGGGGACAGTATAGCAATCAGCCCCAGCATTTT.

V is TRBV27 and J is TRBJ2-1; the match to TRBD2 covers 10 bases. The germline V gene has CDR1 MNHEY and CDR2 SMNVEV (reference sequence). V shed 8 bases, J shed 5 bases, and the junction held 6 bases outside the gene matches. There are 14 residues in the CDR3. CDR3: CASQRGGIDNEQFF. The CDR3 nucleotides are TGTGCCAGCCAGCGGGGGGGGATAGACAATGAGCAGTTCTTC.

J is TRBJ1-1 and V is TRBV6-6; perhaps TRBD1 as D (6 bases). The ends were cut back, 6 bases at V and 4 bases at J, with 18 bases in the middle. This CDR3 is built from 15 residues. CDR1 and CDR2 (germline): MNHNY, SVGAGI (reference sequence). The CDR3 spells CASRPEWRGGTEAFF. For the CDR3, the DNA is TGTGCCAGCAGGCCGGAGTGGAGGGGGGGCACTGAAGCTTTCTTT.

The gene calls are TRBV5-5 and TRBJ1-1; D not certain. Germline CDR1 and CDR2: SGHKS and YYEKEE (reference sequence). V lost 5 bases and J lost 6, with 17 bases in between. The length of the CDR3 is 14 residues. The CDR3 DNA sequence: TGTGCCAGCAGGGGGAATTTGGAGGCACCTGAAGCTTTCTTT. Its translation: CASRGNLEAPEAFF.